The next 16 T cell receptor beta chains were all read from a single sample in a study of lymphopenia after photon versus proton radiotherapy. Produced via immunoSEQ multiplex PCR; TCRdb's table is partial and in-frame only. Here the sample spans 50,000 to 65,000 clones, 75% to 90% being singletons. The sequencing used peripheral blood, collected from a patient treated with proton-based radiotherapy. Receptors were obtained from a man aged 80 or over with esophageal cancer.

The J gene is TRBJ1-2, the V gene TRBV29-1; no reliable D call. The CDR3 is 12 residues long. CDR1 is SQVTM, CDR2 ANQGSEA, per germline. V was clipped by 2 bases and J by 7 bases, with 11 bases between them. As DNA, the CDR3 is TGCAGCGTTGAACGGAGGCCTTCTGGCTACACCTTC. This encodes CSVERRPSGYTF.

CDR3 nucleotide sequence: TGCGCCAGCAGCTTGGCCCCCGGGACTAGCCCCGAGCAGTACTTC. Translation gives CASSLAPGTSPEQYF. The chain employs TRBV5-1 and TRBJ2-7, with 9 nucleotides matching TRBD2. V was pared by 0 bases and J by 6 bases, with 7 bases of the junction left unmatched. The CDR3 is 15 amino acids. Germline V gene lookup returns CDR1 SGHRS and CDR2 YFSETQ. Based on the CDR3 plus reference TRBV5-1 and TRBJ2-7, the full variable domain is KAGVTQTPRYLIKTRGQQVTLSCSPISGHRSVSWYQQTPGQGLQFLFEYFSETQRNKGNFPGRFSGRQFSNSRSEMNVSTLELGDSALYLCASSLAPGTSPEQYFGPGTRLTVT.

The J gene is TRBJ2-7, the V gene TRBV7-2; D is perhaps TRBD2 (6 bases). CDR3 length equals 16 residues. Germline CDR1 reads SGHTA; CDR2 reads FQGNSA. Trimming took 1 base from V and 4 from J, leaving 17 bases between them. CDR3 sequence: CASSLGAPGAGYEQYF. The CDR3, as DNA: TGTGCCAGCAGCTTAGGGGCACCGGGAGCAGGATACGAGCAGTACTTC.

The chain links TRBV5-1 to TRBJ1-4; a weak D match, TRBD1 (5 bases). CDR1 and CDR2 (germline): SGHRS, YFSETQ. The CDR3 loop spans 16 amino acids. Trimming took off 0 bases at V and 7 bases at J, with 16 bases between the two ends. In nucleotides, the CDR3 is TGCGCCAGCAGCTTGGGGCCTTGGGGGTTGGGTGAAAAACTGTTTTTT. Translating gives CASSLGPWGLGEKLFF.

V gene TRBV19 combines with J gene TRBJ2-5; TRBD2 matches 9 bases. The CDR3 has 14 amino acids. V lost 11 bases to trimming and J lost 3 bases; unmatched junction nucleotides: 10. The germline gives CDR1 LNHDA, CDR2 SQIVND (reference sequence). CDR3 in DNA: TGTGCCGCGGGGCGGGGGGGGAGTGAAGAGACCCAGTACTTC. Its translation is CAAGRGGSEETQYF.

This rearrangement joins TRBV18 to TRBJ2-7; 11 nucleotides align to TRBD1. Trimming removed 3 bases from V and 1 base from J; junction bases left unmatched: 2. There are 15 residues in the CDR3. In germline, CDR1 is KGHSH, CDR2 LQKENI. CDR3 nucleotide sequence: TGTGCCAGCTCACCCGGGACAGGGGGTTCCTACGAGCAGTACTTC. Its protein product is CASSPGTGGSYEQYF. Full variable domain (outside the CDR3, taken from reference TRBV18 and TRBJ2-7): NAGVMQNPRHLVRRRGQEARLRCSPMKGHSHVYWYRQLPEEGLKFMVYLQKENIIDESGMPKERFSAEFPKEGPSILRIQQVVRGDSAAYFCASSPGTGGSYEQYFGPGTRLTVT.

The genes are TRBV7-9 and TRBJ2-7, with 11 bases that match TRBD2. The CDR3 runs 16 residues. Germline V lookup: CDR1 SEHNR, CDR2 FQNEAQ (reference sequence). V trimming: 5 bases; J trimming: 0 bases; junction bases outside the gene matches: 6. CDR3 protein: CASSLGLAGSSYEQYF. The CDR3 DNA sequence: TGTGCCAGCAGCCTAGGACTAGCGGGCAGCTCCTACGAGCAGTACTTC. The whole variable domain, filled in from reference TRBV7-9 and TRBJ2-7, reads DTGVSQNPRHKITKRGQNVTFRCDPISEHNRLYWYRQTLGQGPEFLTYFQNEAQLEKSRLLSDRFSAERPKGSFSTLEIQRTEQGDSAMYLCASSLGLAGSSYEQYFGPGTRLTVT.

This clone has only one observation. CDR3 coding DNA: TGTGCCAGCAGCGGGGCAGGAACCCGGGGCATTCAGTACTTC. This sequence encodes CASSGAGTRGIQYF. The chain uses TRBV25-1 and TRBJ2-4; D possibly matches TRBD1 or TRBD2 (5 bases each). The V gene lost 6 bases and the J gene lost 9 bases, with 18 bases spanning the gap. Per germline, CDR1 MGHDK and CDR2 SYGVNS. The CDR3 is made up of 14 amino acids.

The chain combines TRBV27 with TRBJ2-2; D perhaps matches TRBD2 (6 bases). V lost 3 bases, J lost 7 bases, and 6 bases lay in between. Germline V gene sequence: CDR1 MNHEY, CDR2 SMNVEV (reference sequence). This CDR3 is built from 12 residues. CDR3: CASSLTSGELFF. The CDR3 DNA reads TGTGCCAGCAGTTTGACTAGCGGGGAGCTGTTTTTT.

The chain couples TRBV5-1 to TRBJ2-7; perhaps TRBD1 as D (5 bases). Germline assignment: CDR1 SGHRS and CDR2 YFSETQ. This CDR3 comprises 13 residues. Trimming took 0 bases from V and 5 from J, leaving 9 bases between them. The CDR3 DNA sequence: TGCGCCAGCAGCTTGGGACAGCCCAACGAGCAGTACTTC. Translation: CASSLGQPNEQYF.

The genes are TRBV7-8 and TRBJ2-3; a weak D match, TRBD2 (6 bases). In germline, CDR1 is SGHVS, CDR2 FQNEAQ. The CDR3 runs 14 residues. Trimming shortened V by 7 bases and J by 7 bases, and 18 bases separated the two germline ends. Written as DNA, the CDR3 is TGTGCCAGCACCGCCGCCCGAGCGGGTAATACGCAGTATTTT. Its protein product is CASTAARAGNTQYF.

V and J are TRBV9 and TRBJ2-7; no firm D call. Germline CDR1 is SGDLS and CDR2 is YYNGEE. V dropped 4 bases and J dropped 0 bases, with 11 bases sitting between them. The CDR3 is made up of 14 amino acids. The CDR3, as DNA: TGTGCCAGCAGCACCCGGGTGGACTCCTACGAGCAGTACTTC. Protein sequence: CASSTRVDSYEQYF.

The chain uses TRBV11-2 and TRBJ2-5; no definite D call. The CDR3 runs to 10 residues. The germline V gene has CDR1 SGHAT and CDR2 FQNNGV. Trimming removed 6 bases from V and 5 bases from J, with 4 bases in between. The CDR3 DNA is TGTGCCAGCAGTACCGAGACCCAGTACTTC. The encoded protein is CASSTETQYF.

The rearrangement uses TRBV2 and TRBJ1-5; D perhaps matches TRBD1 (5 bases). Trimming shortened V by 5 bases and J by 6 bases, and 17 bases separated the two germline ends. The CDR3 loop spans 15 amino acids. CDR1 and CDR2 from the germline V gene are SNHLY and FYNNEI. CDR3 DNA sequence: TGTGCCAGCAGTCTCGATGGGGGAGGAATTCAGCCCCAGCATTTT. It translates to CASSLDGGGIQPQHF.

This CDR3 reads CASSSTLGGVGEKLFF. The CDR3 DNA follows: TGTGCCAGCAGCTCCACCCTCGGAGGCGTGGGTGAAAAACTGTTTTTT. The J gene is TRBJ1-4, the V gene TRBV5-5, with unresolved D. V lost 3 bases to trimming and J lost 7 bases, with 19 bases between them. This CDR3 spans 16 amino acids. Looked up from germline, CDR1 is SGHKS and CDR2 is YYEKEE (reference sequence).

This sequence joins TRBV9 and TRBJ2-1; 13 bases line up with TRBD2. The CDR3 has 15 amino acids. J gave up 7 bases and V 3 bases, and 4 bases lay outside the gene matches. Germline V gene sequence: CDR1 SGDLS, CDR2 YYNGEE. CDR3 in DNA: TGTGCCAGCAGCGCACTAGCGGGGGGGCCTAATGAGCAGTTCTTC. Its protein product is CASSALAGGPNEQFF.